The 23 T cell receptor beta chains given below trace back to one sample, sequenced in a study of blood T cell repertoires in COVID-19. This table comes from immunoSEQ multiplex PCR, and its TCRdb copy is limited to in-frame clones, with some not included. Among more than 200,000 clones listed, 85% to 90% were seen once. The material sequenced was peripheral blood. These receptors were collected from a man aged 30-40 years with COVID-19, enrolled during active disease.

The chain employs TRBV7-3 and TRBJ2-1; D unresolved. The CDR3 length is 15 residues. Germline assignment: CDR1 SGHTA and CDR2 FQGTGA. The V and J ends lost 2 bases and 8 bases respectively, with 16 bases between them. The CDR3 sequence: CASSLYSIRFDEQFF. CDR3 bases: TGTGCCAGCAGCTTATACAGTATACGATTCGATGAGCAGTTCTTC.

The V gene is TRBV30, the J gene TRBJ2-1; maybe TRBD1 (5 bases). The germline V and J ends were trimmed by 2 bases and 6 bases, with 11 bases remaining between them. The CDR3 runs to 13 residues. Germline V gene sequence: CDR1 GTSNPN, CDR2 SVGIG (reference sequence). The CDR3 loop reads CAWSRGSLNEQFF. The CDR3 DNA follows: TGTGCCTGGAGTAGGGGATCCCTCAATGAGCAGTTCTTC.

V is TRBV7-8 and J is TRBJ1-2; TRBD1 matches at 11 bases. This CDR3 is 15 amino acids long. J gave up 10 bases and V 3 bases, and 10 bases lay outside the gene matches. Germline CDR1 reads SGHVS; CDR2 reads FQNEAQ. The CDR3 reads CASSFTSDRGLDYTF. CDR3 DNA sequence: TGTGCCAGCAGCTTTACCTCGGACAGGGGGCTTGACTACACCTTC.

This chain links TRBV3-1 (or the pseudogene TRBV3-2) with TRBJ2-1; TRBD2 agrees at 8 bases. This CDR3 is 14 amino acids long. The ends lost 1 base at V and 6 bases at J; junction bases unmatched: 2. Germline lookup yields CDR1 LGHDT and CDR2 YNNKEL (reference sequence). DNA for the CDR3: TGTGCCAGCAGCCAAGGCGGGGGGTCCAATGAGCAGTTCTTC. It codes for CASSQGGGSNEQFF.

The chain joins TRBV18 to TRBJ1-6; D is unclear. This CDR3 is built from 14 residues. Trimming cost V 5 bases and J 10 bases, with 15 bases left between them. Germline V gives CDR1 KGHSH, CDR2 LQKENI. CDR3 sequence reads: CASSREEGRSPLHF. CDR3 nucleotides: TGTGCCAGCTCAAGGGAAGAGGGCAGGTCACCCCTCCACTTT.

The V call is TRBV6-5, the J call TRBJ1-3; D is perhaps TRBD1 (6 bases). Germline assignment: CDR1 MNHEY and CDR2 SVGAGI. The CDR3 is 14 residues long. Trimming stripped 6 bases from V and 8 bases from J, with 17 bases between. The CDR3 DNA is TGTGCCAGCAGCTACGGCGGGGGGCGAGACACCATATATTTT. Translating gives CASSYGGGRDTIYF.

The chain has TRBV6-6 and TRBJ2-3, with 8 bases that match TRBD2. The CDR3 is 13 amino acids. The V gene's germline CDR1 is MNHNY and CDR2 SVGAGI (reference sequence). Trimming removed 8 bases from V and 7 bases from J; junction bases left unmatched: 8. The DNA for the CDR3 is TGTGCCAGCTCACCGGGAGGGCAAAATACGCAGTATTTT. It encodes CASSPGGQNTQYF.

V is TRBV5-1 and J is TRBJ1-5; the D gene is possibly TRBD1 (6 bases). The ends were cut back, 4 bases at V and 7 bases at J, with 15 bases in the middle. CDR1 is SGHRS and CDR2 is YFSETQ in the germline V gene. There are 14 residues in the CDR3. CDR3 DNA sequence: TGCGCCAGCAGCCCAGAGGGGGAGCGACAGCCCCAGCATTTT. It yields the protein CASSPEGERQPQHF.

This clone has a handful of counts. The chain carries TRBV6-6 and TRBJ1-1; 8 bases match TRBD1. Unmatched junction bases numbered 9, after V lost 6 bases and J lost 6 bases. This CDR3 contains 14 residues. Per the germline V gene, CDR1 is MNHNY and CDR2 is SVGAGI (reference sequence). DNA for the CDR3: TGTGCCAGCAGGCAGTTTGGACAGGGTTCTGAAGCTTTCTTT. This encodes CASRQFGQGSEAFF.

CDR3 sequence (DNA): TGTGCCAGTAGGTTGGGGCCAGGTATCTACGAGCAGTACTTC. This translates into CASRLGPGIYEQYF. The chain links TRBV19 to TRBJ2-7; maybe TRBD1 (5 bases). Trimming took 6 bases from V and 3 from J, leaving 15 bases between them. The CDR3 totals 14 residues. CDR1 and CDR2 (germline): LNHDA, SQIVND (reference sequence).

This sequence joins TRBV7-9 and TRBJ1-2, with a tentative D call TRBD1 (5 bases). Germline CDR1 is SEHNR and CDR2 is FQNEAQ (reference sequence). The CDR3 is 15 amino acids. V lost 8 bases and J 7 bases, leaving 23 bases between the germline ends. The CDR3 here is CASGPDPGKDSGYTF. The DNA of the CDR3 is TGTGCCAGCGGCCCGGATCCAGGGAAGGATTCTGGCTACACCTTC.

This chain uses TRBV18 with TRBJ2-3, with a possible D match to TRBD2 (5 bases). Germline V gene lookup returns CDR1 KGHSH and CDR2 LQKENI. CDR3 length: 15 amino acids. Trimming cost V 6 bases and J 0 bases, with 13 bases left between them. CDR3 bases: TGTGCCAGCTCCCCAGACTATCTCAGCACAGATACGCAGTATTTT. Translated, it gives CASSPDYLSTDTQYF.

The J gene is TRBJ1-2, the V gene TRBV7-2, with D perhaps TRBD1 (6 bases). Germline CDR1 SGHTA, CDR2 FQGNSA. The CDR3 loop spans 15 amino acids. Trimming left V 4 bases short and J 0 bases short, with 12 bases between. In DNA, the CDR3 is TGTGCCAGCAGCTCCCGACAGGAGGCTAACTATGGCTACACCTTC. The encoded protein is CASSSRQEANYGYTF.

This clone came up a few times. The chain combines TRBV19 with TRBJ2-7, with 9 bases fitting TRBD1. J lost 1 base, V lost 3 bases, and 7 bases had no gene match. The CDR3 is made up of 16 amino acids. Germline V gives CDR1 LNHDA, CDR2 SQIVND (reference sequence). For the CDR3, the DNA is TGTGCCAGTAGTATCGGACAGGGGACTGGGTCCTACGAGCAGTACTTC. Its translation is CASSIGQGTGSYEQYF.

The chain recombines TRBV29-1 with TRBJ1-5, with D unclear. In germline, CDR1 is SQVTM, CDR2 ANQGSEA. CDR3 length equals 12 residues. V shed 4 bases and J shed 1 base, with 5 bases lying between them. CDR3 sequence (DNA): TGCAGCGTTGTACAGAGCAATCAGCCCCAGCATTTT. Its translation is CSVVQSNQPQHF.

The chain couples TRBV5-1 to TRBJ2-7; D call uncertain. Trimming took off 0 bases at V and 2 bases at J, with 6 bases between the two ends. CDR1 is SGHRS and CDR2 is YFSETQ in the germline V gene. This CDR3 has 13 amino acids. CDR3 amino acids: CASSLDSPYEQYF. The CDR3 nucleotides read TGCGCCAGCAGCTTGGATAGCCCCTACGAGCAGTACTTC.

The chain couples TRBV7-2 to TRBJ2-1; 10 bases map to TRBD2. V shed 7 bases, J shed 4 bases, and the junction held 10 bases outside the gene matches. The length of the CDR3 is 16 residues. From germline, CDR1 is SGHTA and CDR2 FQGNSA. The CDR3: CASIPRSSGGYNEQFF. The CDR3 DNA reads TGTGCCAGCATCCCGAGGTCTAGCGGGGGTTACAATGAGCAGTTCTTC.

The chain is built from TRBV4-3 and TRBJ2-3, with D hard to call. V lost 1 base and J lost 1, with 6 bases in between. The CDR3 length is 14 residues. Germline CDR1 LGHNA, CDR2 YSLEER. The CDR3 nucleotides read TGCGCCAGCAGCCAAGCGGTCGGCACAGATACGCAGTATTTT. It codes for CASSQAVGTDTQYF.

This chain links TRBV11-2 with TRBJ2-7; tentative D call: TRBD1 (6 bases). The CDR3 has 15 amino acids. Trimming removed 5 bases at V and 7 bases at J, with 21 bases between. The germline gives CDR1 SGHAT, CDR2 FQNNGV. CDR3 nucleotides: TGTGCCAGCAGCGTGAGGACAGCGAGGAGCTCTGAGCAGTACTTC. Its protein product is CASSVRTARSSEQYF.

This clone was seen a single time. The chain combines TRBV6-6 with TRBJ1-3; 9 nucleotides line up with TRBD1. This CDR3 has 14 residues. Germline V gives CDR1 MNHNY, CDR2 SVGAGI (reference sequence). The V segment lost 5 bases and the J segment 4 bases; nucleotides outside the gene matches: 3. The CDR3 region is CASSMTGGGNTIYF. The CDR3 coding sequence is TGTGCCAGCAGTATGACAGGGGGAGGAAACACCATATATTTT.

This chain links TRBV9 with TRBJ2-3, with 14 positions matching TRBD2. The germline CDR1 and CDR2 sequences are SGDLS and YYNGEE. Unmatched junction bases numbered 10, after V lost 4 bases and J lost 0 bases. This CDR3 comprises 19 residues. In DNA form, the CDR3 reads TGTGCCAGCAGCTCCCCGGGACTAGCGGGGGAAATGAGCACAGATACGCAGTATTTT. Translated: CASSSPGLAGEMSTDTQYF.

The chain has TRBV29-1 and TRBJ1-1, with a possible D match to TRBD1 (6 bases). Germline V gene sequence: CDR1 SQVTM, CDR2 ANQGSEA. CDR3 length: 13 residues. Trimming took off 6 bases at V and 0 bases at J, with 11 bases between the two ends. CDR3 bases: TGCAGCGTGCTGAACAGGGTGAACACTGAAGCTTTCTTT. Its protein is CSVLNRVNTEAFF.

The chain couples TRBV30 to TRBJ1-3; D unclear. This CDR3 contains 12 residues. Germline CDR1 GTSNPN, CDR2 SVGIG (reference sequence). V was pared by 2 bases and J by 8 bases, with 10 bases between. This CDR3 is CAWSKSIDTIYF. CDR3 nucleotide sequence: TGTGCCTGGAGTAAGAGTATTGACACCATATATTTT.